The 29 T cell receptor beta chains presented below share a single source sample, sequenced in a study of identical twins' blood T cells. TCRdb reprocessed the 5' RACE reads with MiXCR, giving one entry per CDR3 protein. The sample lists 300,000 to 450,000 distinct CDR3 sequences, roughly 31% occurring once. Input material: PBMCs. These receptor sequences come from a woman aged 18-49 years in good health.

Only a few counts were recorded for this clonotype. The chain recombines TRBV29-1 with TRBJ2-1; 9 positions match TRBD1. Germline V gene sequence: CDR1 SQVTM, CDR2 ANQGSEA. This CDR3 is built from 14 residues. V shed 6 bases, J shed 7 bases, and the junction held 10 bases outside the gene matches. The CDR3 loop is CSVVLQGAGNEQFF. In DNA, the CDR3 is TGCAGCGTCGTACTACAGGGGGCCGGTAATGAGCAGTTCTTC.

V and J are TRBV20-1 and TRBJ1-4; D is undetermined. The germline CDR1 and CDR2 sequences are DFQATT and SNEGSKA (reference sequence). CDR3 length: 15 residues. Trimming cost V 3 bases and J 8 bases, with 19 bases left between them. The CDR3 loop reads CSASADLGLHEKLFF. The CDR3 DNA reads as TGCAGTGCTAGCGCTGACCTGGGGTTACACGAAAAACTGTTTTTT.

V and J are TRBV20-1 and TRBJ2-7, with D hard to call. This CDR3 region has 12 residues. CDR1 and CDR2 (germline): DFQATT, SNEGSKA (reference sequence). Trimming stripped 1 base from V and 2 bases from J, with 6 bases between. Here the CDR3 DNA reads TGCAGTGCTAGAGGGACGGCCTACGAGCAGTACTTC. It specifies CSARGTAYEQYF.

A few counts support this clonotype. The rearrangement joins TRBV7-2 to TRBJ1-4; D call uncertain. Deletions cut 5 bases from V and 5 bases from J, with 6 bases between. CDR1 is SGHTA, CDR2 FQGNSA, per germline. The CDR3 runs 12 residues. CDR3 sequence (DNA): TGTGCCAGCAGCCGTCCCAATGAAAAACTGTTTTTT. Amino acid sequence: CASSRPNEKLFF.

This clonotype was seen more than once but under ten times. The rearrangement joins TRBV7-9 to TRBJ1-2; D is possibly TRBD1 (6 bases). V dropped 4 bases and J dropped 4 bases, with 16 bases sitting between them. This CDR3 contains 15 residues. CDR1 and CDR2 (germline): SEHNR, FQNEAQ (reference sequence). CDR3 sequence reads: CASSSRQAFSYGYTF. The DNA for the CDR3 is TGTGCCAGCAGCTCCCGACAGGCGTTCTCCTATGGCTACACCTTC. The variable domain in full, with the rest retrieved from reference TRBV7-9 and TRBJ1-2, is DTGVSQNPRHKITKRGQNVTFRCDPISEHNRLYWYRQTLGQGPEFLTYFQNEAQLEKSRLLSDRFSAERPKGSFSTLEIQRTEQGDSAMYLCASSSRQAFSYGYTFGSGTRLTVV.

This clonotype has more than one count but fewer than ten. J is TRBJ2-1 and V is TRBV12-5; a weak D match, TRBD2 (7 bases). Trimming pared 9 bases from V and 4 bases from J, leaving 13 bases between. The CDR3 is 13 amino acids. Germline V gives CDR1 LGHNT, CDR2 FRNRAP. CDR3 sequence (DNA): TGTGCTAGCCGAAGGGGGGGTTACAATGAGCAGTTCTTC. This encodes CASRRGGYNEQFF.

This clonotype appeared once. The chain is built from TRBV6-1 and TRBJ1-6; 10 bases fit TRBD1. The CDR3 runs to 13 residues. V gave up 8 bases and J gave up 8 bases; unmatched junction bases: 3. Germline V CDR1 and CDR2: MNHNS, SASEGT. This CDR3 reads CASGQGVDSPLHF. DNA of the CDR3: TGTGCCAGCGGACAGGGGGTGGATTCACCCCTCCACTTT.

V is TRBV6-6 and J is TRBJ1-2, with a weak D call TRBD1 (6 bases). V was pared by 4 bases and J by 2 bases, with 20 bases between. The CDR3 runs to 17 residues. From germline, CDR1 is MNHNY and CDR2 SVGAGI (reference sequence). The CDR3 protein is CASSCSGLQGTNYGYTF. CDR3 bases: TGTGCCAGCAGTTGCTCGGGGTTGCAGGGGACGAACTATGGCTACACCTTC.

This clonotype appeared a few times. The V and J genes are TRBV7-3 and TRBJ2-1, with 8 nucleotides matching TRBD1. With V trimmed by 5 bases and J by 3 bases, 3 bases remained unmatched. The CDR3 extends over 14 amino acids. Germline lookup yields CDR1 SGHTA and CDR2 FQGTGA. This CDR3 is CASSPGGFYNEQFF. CDR3 DNA: TGTGCCAGCAGCCCAGGGGGCTTCTACAATGAGCAGTTCTTC.

This chain joins TRBV7-9 and TRBJ1-2; no clear D. V was trimmed by 2 bases and J by 7 bases, leaving 20 bases between them. The CDR3 loop spans 16 amino acids. CDR1 and CDR2 (germline): SEHNR, FQNEAQ (reference sequence). The CDR3 bases are TGTGCCAGCAGCTTATTCCCCCCGGCCCGTTCATCTGGCTACACCTTC. It yields the protein CASSLFPPARSSGYTF.

This clonotype came up a few times. J is TRBJ1-2 and V is TRBV5-1, with a tentative D call TRBD1 (6 bases). V lost 0 bases and J lost 9, with 12 bases in between. Germline CDR1 SGHRS, CDR2 YFSETQ. There are 13 residues in the CDR3. The CDR3, as DNA: TGCGCCAGCAGCTTGGAGGGGGGGCAGCGCTACACCTTC. Translating gives CASSLEGGQRYTF.

The sample holds a few counts of this clonotype. The rearrangement uses TRBV6-5 and TRBJ2-1, with TRBD1 as a possible D gene (5 bases). Trimming took off 4 bases at V and 9 bases at J, with 10 bases between the two ends. CDR1 is MNHEY and CDR2 is SVGAGI in the germline V gene. This CDR3 contains 12 residues. CDR3 in amino acids: CASSSRDGEQFF. Written as DNA, the CDR3 is TGTGCCAGCAGTTCCAGGGATGGTGAGCAGTTCTTC.

This clonotype has only a few counts. The rearrangement links TRBV29-1 to TRBJ2-1, with unresolved D. Trimming pared 3 bases from V and 7 bases from J, leaving 10 bases between. Per germline, CDR1 SQVTM and CDR2 ANQGSEA. The CDR3 length is 12 residues. CDR3 DNA sequence: TGCAGCGTTGATGTCCAGTCGAATGAGCAGTTCTTC. Protein product: CSVDVQSNEQFF.

This clonotype appeared a few times. V and J are TRBV12-3 or TRBV12-4 and TRBJ2-5; D is uncertain. CDR3 length: 12 amino acids. The V gene lost 3 bases and the J gene lost 6 bases, with 8 bases spanning the gap. CDR3 protein: CASSLTLQTQYF. CDR3 DNA sequence: TGTGCCAGCAGTTTGACGCTACAGACCCAGTACTTC.

This clonotype was recorded at least ten times. This chain connects TRBV2 to TRBJ1-1; D is perhaps TRBD1 (6 bases). Per germline, CDR1 SNHLY and CDR2 FYNNEI. Trimming removed 6 bases at V and 7 bases at J, with 15 bases between. This CDR3 comprises 13 residues. In DNA form, the CDR3 reads TGTGCCAGCAGCGAGGACAGCGATCATGAAGCTTTCTTT. Translation: CASSEDSDHEAFF.

This clonotype was observed a handful of times. This chain uses TRBV27 with TRBJ1-2; D gene uncertain. CDR3 length: 14 amino acids. Germline V gives CDR1 MNHEY, CDR2 SMNVEV (reference sequence). The germline V and J ends were trimmed by 6 bases and 1 base, with 12 bases remaining between them. CDR3 in DNA: TGTGCCAGCAGCCTCAAATCCCTTAACTATGGCTACACCTTC. The encoded protein is CASSLKSLNYGYTF.

This clonotype was picked up a small number of times. This chain links TRBV10-3 with TRBJ1-1, with D possibly being TRBD1 (6 bases). The CDR3 contains 15 residues. Germline CDR1 ENHRY, CDR2 SYGVKD. V was trimmed by 7 bases and J by 2 bases, leaving 17 bases between them. The CDR3 DNA reads as TGTGCCATCACCTCAAATGCAGGGGTCAACACTGAAGCTTTCTTT. It yields the protein CAITSNAGVNTEAFF.

The chain carries TRBV20-1 and TRBJ1-1, with D tentatively TRBD1 (5 bases). The CDR3 length is 12 residues. The germline V gene has CDR1 DFQATT and CDR2 SNEGSKA (reference sequence). For the CDR3, the DNA is TGCAGCGGGGGTGGAGGTGGCACTGAAGCTTTCTTT. It codes for CSGGGGGTEAFF.

This clonotype was counted between two and nine times. This chain links TRBV9 with TRBJ2-5; D uncertain. This CDR3 contains 15 residues. V was cut by 0 bases and J by 5 bases, with 14 bases left in between. Looked up from germline, CDR1 is SGDLS and CDR2 is YYNGEE. The CDR3 sequence: CASSVGIGLVETQYF. The CDR3 DNA reads TGTGCCAGCAGCGTAGGGATCGGCTTGGTGGAGACCCAGTACTTC.

This clonotype was counted a few times. The rearrangement links TRBV12-3 or TRBV12-4 to TRBJ2-1, with D unresolved. The CDR3 has 16 amino acids. Trimming removed 3 bases at V and 7 bases at J, with 19 bases between. Here the CDR3 DNA reads TGTGCCAGCAGTTTTCGAACCGTGGCCTCCCATAATGAGCAGTTCTTC. Encoded protein: CASSFRTVASHNEQFF.

This clonotype has only a few counts. The chain carries TRBV20-1 and TRBJ2-7; the D gene is possibly TRBD1 (6 bases). In germline, CDR1 is DFQATT, CDR2 SNEGSKA (reference sequence). The V end lost 0 bases, the J end lost 2 bases, and 8 bases lay between the germline ends. This CDR3 has 13 residues. Here the CDR3 reads CSAREHRAYEQYF. The CDR3 nucleotides read TGCAGTGCTAGAGAGCACAGGGCCTACGAGCAGTACTTC.

V usage is TRBV6-1 and J usage is TRBJ2-1; 9 bases match TRBD2. Trimming cost V 6 bases and J 4 bases; bases outside gene matches: 7. This CDR3 contains 15 residues. The V gene's germline CDR1 is MNHNS and CDR2 SASEGT. CDR3 in DNA: TGTGCCAGCAGAGTAGCGGGAGTGGAGTACAATGAGCAGTTCTTC. Residues: CASRVAGVEYNEQFF.

The chain carries TRBV6-5 and TRBJ1-2; D gene unclear. Germline V CDR1 and CDR2: MNHEY, SVGAGI. The V end was cut by 6 bases, the J end by 2 bases, with 16 bases between. This CDR3 contains 15 residues. The CDR3 DNA reads TGTGCCAGCAGCCCCACAGAGCTCTTCAACTATGGCTACACCTTC. Its translation is CASSPTELFNYGYTF.

This clonotype turned up a few times. This rearrangement joins TRBV19 to TRBJ1-5; 9 bases line up with TRBD1. Germline loops: CDR1 LNHDA, CDR2 SQIVND (reference sequence). J lost 6 bases, V lost 6 bases, and 12 bases had no gene match. The CDR3 covers 16 residues. The CDR3 region is CASSELVGQGGQPQHF. The CDR3 bases are TGTGCCAGTAGCGAATTGGTGGGACAGGGAGGTCAGCCCCAGCATTTT. Complete variable domain (other parts from reference TRBV19 and TRBJ1-5): DGGITQSPKYLFRKEGQNVTLSCEQNLNHDAMYWYRQDPGQGLRLIYYSQIVNDFQKGDIAEGYSVSREKKESFPLTVTSAQKNPTAFYLCASSELVGQGGQPQHFGDGTRLSIL.

V is TRBV4-3 and J is TRBJ2-3, with 7 bases that match TRBD2. The CDR3 has 18 residues. The V segment lost 0 bases and the J segment 1 base; nucleotides outside the gene matches: 10. Germline V gene data show CDR1 as LGHNA and CDR2 as YSLEER. CDR3 sequence reads: CASSQDSSGRMGTDTQYF. The CDR3 coding sequence is TGCGCCAGCAGCCAAGATTCTAGCGGTCGCATGGGCACAGATACGCAGTATTTT.

V usage is TRBV3-1 and J usage is TRBJ1-2; D unclear. Germline V gives CDR1 LGHDT, CDR2 YNNKEL (reference sequence). The V gene lost 1 base and the J gene lost 1 base, with 7 bases spanning the gap. This CDR3 has 14 residues. CDR3 nucleotide sequence: TGTGCCAGCAGCCAAGGTTGGGGTAACTATGGCTACACCTTC. It is translated as CASSQGWGNYGYTF.

This clonotype was counted between two and nine times. This chain joins TRBV6-2 or TRBV6-3 and TRBJ1-1, with D possibly being TRBD1 (5 bases). Germline V CDR1 and CDR2: MNHEY, SVGEGT. The CDR3 has 15 amino acids. Trimming took off 6 bases at V and 6 bases at J, with 20 bases between the two ends. The CDR3 nucleotides read TGTGCCAGCAGCCGGGAGGGACGGGGGGTCCCTGAAGCTTTCTTT. Translation: CASSREGRGVPEAFF.

The chain combines TRBV29-1 with TRBJ2-2; 8 bases line up with TRBD2. Germline V lookup: CDR1 SQVTM, CDR2 ANQGSEA. The CDR3 loop spans 12 amino acids. CDR3 sequence reads: CIGRENTGELFF. CDR3 sequence (DNA): TGCATCGGGAGGGAAAACACCGGGGAGCTGTTTTTT.

The chain uses TRBV7-9 and TRBJ1-2, with a weak D call TRBD1 (5 bases). Germline CDR1 reads SEHNR; CDR2 reads FQNEAQ (reference sequence). The germline V and J ends were trimmed by 5 bases and 8 bases, with 12 bases remaining between them. This CDR3 has 12 residues. CDR3 coding DNA: TGTGCCAGCAGCCCAAACGGGGGAGGCTACACCTTC. It specifies CASSPNGGGYTF.